This TCR beta chain was identified in a study of T cells expressing NK-cell markers. Across the study: Seven of the eight sequenced donors were classified as HCMV-seropositive, and one was classified as seronegative. Overall study findings and caveats: Nothing established the HCMV specificity of expanded NKG2C+ T cell clones. Where several donors were concerned, these clonotypes also led the CD3+CD56-NKG2C+ fraction.

As for this clonotype: Its antigen is not identified.

Template switching by 5'RACE with UMIs generated the TCR beta cDNA. TCRdb reanalyzed the 5' RACE reads, giving one entry per CDR3 protein sequence and no DNA. This sample's clone table lists some 140,000 distinct CDR3 sequences. The CDR3 sequence is 16 residues long. CDR1 is SGHRS, CDR2 YFSETQ, per germline. This clonotype was sampled from a woman in her 50s in good health. The chain combines TRBV5-1 with TRBJ2-1; no DNA is available, so the TRBD1 call from TCRdb remains unchecked. The source material was blood T cells: a sorted CD56 or NKG2C T cell subset, CD4+ or CD8+ T cells, or bulk PBMC T cells (not recorded which). The CDR3 protein is CASSLGLGTPGNEQFF.